Listed below are T cell receptor beta chains from one sample, sequenced in a study of T cell responses to AZD1222 COVID-19 vaccine. The data were produced by immunoSEQ multiplex PCR, yet TCRdb's version contains in-frame clones alone and is incomplete. The top ten hold 5% to 5.5% of the sample, which has about 88,000 clones, roughly 94% seen once. The specimen comprised peripheral blood, sampled on day 0 of AZD1222 vaccination. These receptors came from an adult in good health. The CDR3 runs from the conserved cysteine through the conserved F or W. A D gene is named only where the DNA matches it firmly. The size entry is marked missing in some rows and otherwise reads once, few, many or a size class.

d_call | clone_size | j_call | v_call | cdr3_nt | cdr3_aa
. | . | TRBJ2-6 | TRBV5-4 | TGTGCCAGCAGCTTAGGGGGGGGGCACTCTGGGGCCAACGTCCTGACTTTC | CASSLGGGHSGANVLTF
. | . | TRBJ2-5 | TRBV28 | TGTGCCAGCAGTCCCCCCAGGGGTTCAGAGACCCAGTACTTC | CASSPPRGSETQYF
. | . | TRBJ1-3 | TRBV30 | TGTGCCTCGGCGGGGGTCTCTGGAAACACCATATATTTT | CASAGVSGNTIYF
. | . | TRBJ1-2 | TRBV4-3 | TGCGCCAGCAGCCAAGATCATGGACCTCTGGTTGACTATGGCTACACCTTC | CASSQDHGPLVDYGYTF
. | once | TRBJ2-1 | TRBV9 | TGTGCCAGCAGCGTAGGATCCAGTGGTGAGCAGTTCTTC | CASSVGSSGEQFF
. | . | TRBJ2-1 | TRBV28 | TGTGCCAGCAGTTTGCTAGCCAGGTACAATGAGCAGTTCTTC | CASSLLARYNEQFF
. | . | TRBJ2-3 | TRBV9 | TGTGCCAGCAGCGGCGACGGGTATACGCAGTATTTT | CASSGDGYTQYF
. | . | TRBJ2-3 | TRBV11-3 | TGTGCCAGCAGCCGGGGTGCAACAGATACGCAGTATTTT | CASSRGATDTQYF
. | . | TRBJ2-2 | TRBV19 | TGTGCCAGTTTATTCCGGGAGTCGTACACCGGGGAGCTGTTTTTT | CASLFRESYTGELFF
TRBD2 | . | TRBJ2-1 | TRBV14 | TGTGCCAGCAGCCAAGACATAGGACTAGCGGGAGTGGATGAGCAGTTCTTC | CASSQDIGLAGVDEQFF